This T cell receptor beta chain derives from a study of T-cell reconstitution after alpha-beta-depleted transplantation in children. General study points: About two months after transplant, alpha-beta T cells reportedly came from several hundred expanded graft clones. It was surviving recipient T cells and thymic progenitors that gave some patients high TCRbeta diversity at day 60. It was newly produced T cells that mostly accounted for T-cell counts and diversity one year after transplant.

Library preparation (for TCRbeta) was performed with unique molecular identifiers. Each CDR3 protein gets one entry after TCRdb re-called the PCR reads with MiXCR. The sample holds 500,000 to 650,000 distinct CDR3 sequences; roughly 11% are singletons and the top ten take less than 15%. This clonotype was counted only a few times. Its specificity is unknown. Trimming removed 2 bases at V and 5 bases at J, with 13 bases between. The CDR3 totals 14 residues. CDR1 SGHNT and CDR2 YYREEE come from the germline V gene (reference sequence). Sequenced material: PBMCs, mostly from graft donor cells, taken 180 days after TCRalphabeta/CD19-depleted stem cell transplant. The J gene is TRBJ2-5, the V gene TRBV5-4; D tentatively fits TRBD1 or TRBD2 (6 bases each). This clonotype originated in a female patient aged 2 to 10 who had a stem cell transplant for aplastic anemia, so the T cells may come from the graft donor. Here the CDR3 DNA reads TGTGCCAGCAGCTTACCGGGGGCGATTGAGACCCAGTACTTC. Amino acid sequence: CASSLPGAIETQYF.